This T cell receptor (beta chain) was identified during a study of sequential checkpoint blockade in melanoma. Background on the study: Randomization was 1:1 between first-line nivolumab→ipilimumab and ipilimumab→nivolumab. Each arm's sequence ended with maintenance nivolumab.

Treatment described: randomized to nivolumab then ipilimumab (arm A) or the reverse (arm B). None of the patients previously received DNA-damaging chemotherapy. Live CD3+CD8+ CD19− CD56− cells were sorted from PBMCs. V was clipped by 2 bases and J by 1 base; unmatched bases: 0. This CDR3 contains 15 residues. CDR1 MRHNA and CDR2 SNTAGT come from the germline V gene. This clone was observed a handful of times. Repertoires were generated with immunoSEQ multiplex PCR, while TCRdb's copy carries only in-frame clones and drops some. The table has under 20,000 clones, roughly 70% seen once. The rearrangement links TRBV6-4 to TRBJ2-3, with TRBD1 identical over 10 bases. This sample comprised CD8+ T cells sorted from blood (inferred from file names), obtained from a patient given nivolumab and ipilimumab in sequence. This receptor was identified in a human donor with melanoma. The CDR3 loop reads CASSDGTGGTDTQYF. CDR3 nucleotide sequence: TGTGCCAGCAGTGACGGGACAGGGGGCACAGATACGCAGTATTTT.